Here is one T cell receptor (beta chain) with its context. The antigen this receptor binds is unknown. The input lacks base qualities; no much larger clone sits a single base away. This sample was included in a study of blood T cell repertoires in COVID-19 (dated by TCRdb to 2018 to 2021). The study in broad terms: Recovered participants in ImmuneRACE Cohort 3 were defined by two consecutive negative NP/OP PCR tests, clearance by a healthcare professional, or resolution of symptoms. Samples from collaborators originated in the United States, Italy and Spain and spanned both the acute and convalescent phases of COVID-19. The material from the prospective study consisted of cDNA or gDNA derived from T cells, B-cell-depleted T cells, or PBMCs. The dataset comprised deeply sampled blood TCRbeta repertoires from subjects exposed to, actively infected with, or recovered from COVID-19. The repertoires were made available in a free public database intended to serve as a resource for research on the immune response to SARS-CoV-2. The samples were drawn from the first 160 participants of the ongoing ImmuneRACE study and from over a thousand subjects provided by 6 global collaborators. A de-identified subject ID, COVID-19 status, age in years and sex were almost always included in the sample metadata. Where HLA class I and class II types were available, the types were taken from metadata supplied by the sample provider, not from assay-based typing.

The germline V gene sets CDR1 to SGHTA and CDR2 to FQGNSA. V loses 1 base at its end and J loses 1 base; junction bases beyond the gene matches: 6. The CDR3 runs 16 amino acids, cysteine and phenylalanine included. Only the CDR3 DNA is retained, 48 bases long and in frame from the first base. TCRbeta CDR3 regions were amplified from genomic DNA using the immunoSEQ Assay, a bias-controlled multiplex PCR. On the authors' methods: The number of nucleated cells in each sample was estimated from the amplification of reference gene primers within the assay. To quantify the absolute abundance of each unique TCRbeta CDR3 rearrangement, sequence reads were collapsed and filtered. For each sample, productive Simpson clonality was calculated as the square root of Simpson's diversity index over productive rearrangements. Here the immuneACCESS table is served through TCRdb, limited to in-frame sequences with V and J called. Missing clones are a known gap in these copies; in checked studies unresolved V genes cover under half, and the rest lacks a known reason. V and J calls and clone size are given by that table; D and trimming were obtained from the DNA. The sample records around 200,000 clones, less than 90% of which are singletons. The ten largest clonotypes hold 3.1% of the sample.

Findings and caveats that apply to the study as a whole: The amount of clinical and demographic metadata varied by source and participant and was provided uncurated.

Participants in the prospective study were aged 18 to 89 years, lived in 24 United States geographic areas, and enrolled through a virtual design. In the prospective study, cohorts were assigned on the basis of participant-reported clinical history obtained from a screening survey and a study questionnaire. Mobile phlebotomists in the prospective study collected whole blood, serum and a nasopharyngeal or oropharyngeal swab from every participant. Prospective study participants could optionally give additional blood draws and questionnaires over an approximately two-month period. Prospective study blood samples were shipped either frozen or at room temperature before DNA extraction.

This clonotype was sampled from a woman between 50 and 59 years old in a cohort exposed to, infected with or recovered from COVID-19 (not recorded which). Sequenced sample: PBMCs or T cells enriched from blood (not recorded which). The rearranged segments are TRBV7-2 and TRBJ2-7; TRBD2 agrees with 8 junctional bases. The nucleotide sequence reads TGTGCCAGCAGCTTAGTCGCTCGCGGGGGGTCCTACGAGCAGTACTTC. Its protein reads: CASSLVARGGSYEQYF.